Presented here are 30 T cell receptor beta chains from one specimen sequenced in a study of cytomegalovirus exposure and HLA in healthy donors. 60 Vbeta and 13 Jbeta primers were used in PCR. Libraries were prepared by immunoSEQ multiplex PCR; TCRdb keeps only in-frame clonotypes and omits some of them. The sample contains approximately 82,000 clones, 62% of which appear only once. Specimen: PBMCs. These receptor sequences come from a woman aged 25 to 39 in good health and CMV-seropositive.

Here the CDR3 reads CASKEVYNTEAFF. As DNA, the CDR3 is TGTGCCAGCAAAGAGGTTTATAACACTGAAGCTTTCTTT. The J gene is TRBJ1-1, the V gene TRBV14; no firm D call. The germline V and J ends were trimmed by 7 bases and 2 bases, with 11 bases remaining between them. The CDR3 is 13 residues long. Germline lookup yields CDR1 SGHDN and CDR2 FVKESK.

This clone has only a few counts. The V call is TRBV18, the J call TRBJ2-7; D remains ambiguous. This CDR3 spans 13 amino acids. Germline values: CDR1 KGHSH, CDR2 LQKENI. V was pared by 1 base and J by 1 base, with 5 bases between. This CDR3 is CASSPRQSYEQYF. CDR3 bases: TGTGCCAGCTCACCACGTCAGTCCTACGAGCAGTACTTC.

CDR3 amino acids: CAISGQGSRNTIYF. The CDR3, as DNA: TGTGCCATCAGTGGGCAGGGGAGTCGAAACACCATATATTTT. The rearrangement uses TRBV10-3 and TRBJ1-3; possible D gene TRBD1, 6 bases. The V end lost 4 bases, the J end lost 5 bases, and 12 bases lay between the germline ends. CDR1 ENHRY and CDR2 SYGVKD come from the germline V gene. The CDR3 loop spans 14 amino acids.

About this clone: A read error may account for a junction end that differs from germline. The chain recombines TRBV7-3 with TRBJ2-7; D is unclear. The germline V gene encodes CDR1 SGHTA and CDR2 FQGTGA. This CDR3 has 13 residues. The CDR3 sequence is CASSQDSPYEQCF. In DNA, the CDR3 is TGTGCCAGCAGCCAAGACTCACCATACGAGCAGTGCTTC.

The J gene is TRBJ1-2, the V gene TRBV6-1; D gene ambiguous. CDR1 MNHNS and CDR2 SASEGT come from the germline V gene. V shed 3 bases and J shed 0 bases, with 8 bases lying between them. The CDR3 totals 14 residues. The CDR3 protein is CASSEGRTNYGYTF. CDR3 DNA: TGTGCCAGCAGTGAGGGCAGGACTAACTATGGCTACACCTTC.

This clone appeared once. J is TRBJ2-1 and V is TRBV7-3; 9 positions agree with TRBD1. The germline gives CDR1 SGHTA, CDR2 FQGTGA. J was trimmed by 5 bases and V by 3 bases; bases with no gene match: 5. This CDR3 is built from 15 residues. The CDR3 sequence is CASSFGTGIDNEQFF. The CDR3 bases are TGTGCCAGCAGCTTCGGGACAGGGATCGACAATGAGCAGTTCTTC.

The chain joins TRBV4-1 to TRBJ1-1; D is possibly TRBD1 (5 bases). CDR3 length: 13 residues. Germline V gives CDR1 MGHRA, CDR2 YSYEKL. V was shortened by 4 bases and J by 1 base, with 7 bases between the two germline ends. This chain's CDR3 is CASSRGQNTEAFF. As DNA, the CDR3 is TGCGCCAGCAGCCGCGGACAGAACACTGAAGCTTTCTTT.

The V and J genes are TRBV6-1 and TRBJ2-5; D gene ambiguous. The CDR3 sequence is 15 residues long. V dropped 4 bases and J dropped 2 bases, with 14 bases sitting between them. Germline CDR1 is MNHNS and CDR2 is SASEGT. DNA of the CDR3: TGTGCCAGCAGTGCTGTCCGGAGTACACAAGAGACCCAGTACTTC. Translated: CASSAVRSTQETQYF.

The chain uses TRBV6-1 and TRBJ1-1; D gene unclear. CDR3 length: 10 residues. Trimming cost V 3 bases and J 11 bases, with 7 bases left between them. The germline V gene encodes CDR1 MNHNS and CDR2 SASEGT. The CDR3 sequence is CASSERAAFF. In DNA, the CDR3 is TGTGCCAGCAGTGAGAGGGCGGCTTTCTTT.

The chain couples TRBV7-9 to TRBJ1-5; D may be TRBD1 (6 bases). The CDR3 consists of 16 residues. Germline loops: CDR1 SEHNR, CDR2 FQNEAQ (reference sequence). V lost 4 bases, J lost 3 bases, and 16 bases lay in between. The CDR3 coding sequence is TGTGCCAGCAGCTCGGCTGGCCAGGGGAACAATCAGCCCCAGCATTTT. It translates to CASSSAGQGNNQPQHF.

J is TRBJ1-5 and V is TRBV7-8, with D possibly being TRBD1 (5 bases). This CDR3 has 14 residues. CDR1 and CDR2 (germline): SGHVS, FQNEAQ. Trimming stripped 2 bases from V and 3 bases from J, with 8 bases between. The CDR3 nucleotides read TGTGCCAGCAGCTTACAGGGCCTCAATCAGCCCCAGCATTTT. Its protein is CASSLQGLNQPQHF.

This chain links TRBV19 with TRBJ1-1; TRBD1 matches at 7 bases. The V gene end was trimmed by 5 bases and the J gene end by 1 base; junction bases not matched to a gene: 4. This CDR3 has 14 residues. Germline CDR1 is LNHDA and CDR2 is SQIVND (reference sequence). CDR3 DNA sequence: TGTGCCAGTAGTGATGACAGGGAGAACACTGAAGCTTTCTTT. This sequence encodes CASSDDRENTEAFF.

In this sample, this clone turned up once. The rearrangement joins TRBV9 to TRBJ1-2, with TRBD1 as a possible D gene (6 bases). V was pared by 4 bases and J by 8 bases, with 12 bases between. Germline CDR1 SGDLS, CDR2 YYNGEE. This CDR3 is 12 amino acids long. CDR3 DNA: TGTGCCAGCAGCCCAATCCAGGGGGGCTACACCTTC. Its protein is CASSPIQGGYTF. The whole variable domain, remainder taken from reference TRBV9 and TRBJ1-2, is DSGVTQTPKHLITATGQRVTLRCSPRSGDLSVYWYQQSLDQGLQFLIQYYNGEERAKGNILERFSAQQFPDLHSELNLSSLELGDSALYFCASSPIQGGYTFGSGTRLTVV.

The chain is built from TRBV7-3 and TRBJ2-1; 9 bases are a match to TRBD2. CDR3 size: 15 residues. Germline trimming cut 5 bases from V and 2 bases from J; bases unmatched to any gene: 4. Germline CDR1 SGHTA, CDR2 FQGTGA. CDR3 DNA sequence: TGTGCCAGCAGCCAGGGCGGGGGGGCCTACAATGAGCAGTTCTTC. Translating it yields CASSQGGGAYNEQFF.

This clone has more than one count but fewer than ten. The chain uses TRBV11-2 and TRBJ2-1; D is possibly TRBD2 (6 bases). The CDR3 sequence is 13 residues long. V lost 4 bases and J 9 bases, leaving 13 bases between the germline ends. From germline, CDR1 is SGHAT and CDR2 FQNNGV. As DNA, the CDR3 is TGTGCCAGCAGCTACACTAGCAGTCTTGAGCAGTTCTTC. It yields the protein CASSYTSSLEQFF.

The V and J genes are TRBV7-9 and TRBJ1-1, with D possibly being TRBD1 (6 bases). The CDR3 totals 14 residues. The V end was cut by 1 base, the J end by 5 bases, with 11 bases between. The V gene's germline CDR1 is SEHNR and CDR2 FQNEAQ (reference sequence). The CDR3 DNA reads TGTGCCAGCAGCTTAGGGCAGGGGAAAACTGAAGCTTTCTTT. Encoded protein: CASSLGQGKTEAFF.

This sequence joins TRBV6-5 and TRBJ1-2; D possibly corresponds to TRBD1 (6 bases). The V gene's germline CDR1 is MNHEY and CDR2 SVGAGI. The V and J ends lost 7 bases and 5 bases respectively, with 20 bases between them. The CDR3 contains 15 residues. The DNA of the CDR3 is TGTGCCAGCACCCATGGACAGAATCTTTGGTATGGCTACACCTTC. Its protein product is CASTHGQNLWYGYTF.

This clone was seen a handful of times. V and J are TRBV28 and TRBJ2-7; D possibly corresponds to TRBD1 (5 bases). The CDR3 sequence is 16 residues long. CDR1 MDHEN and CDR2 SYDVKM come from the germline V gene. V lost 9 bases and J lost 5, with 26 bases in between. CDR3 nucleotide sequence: TGTGCCAGTTCGACCCCCATGAGACAGACTTCCAACGAGCAGTACTTC. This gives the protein CASSTPMRQTSNEQYF.

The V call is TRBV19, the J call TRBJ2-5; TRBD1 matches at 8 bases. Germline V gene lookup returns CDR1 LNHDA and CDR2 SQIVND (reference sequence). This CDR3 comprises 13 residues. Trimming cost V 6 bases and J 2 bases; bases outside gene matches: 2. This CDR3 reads CASRWTGQETQYF. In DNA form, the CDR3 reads TGTGCCAGTAGATGGACAGGGCAAGAGACCCAGTACTTC.

CDR3 residues: CASSKIRYGYTF. CDR3 coding DNA: TGTGCCAGCAGCAAAATCCGCTATGGCTACACCTTC. The chain combines TRBV21-1 with TRBJ1-2. TRBV21-1 is a recognized pseudogene. The CDR3 spans 12 residues.

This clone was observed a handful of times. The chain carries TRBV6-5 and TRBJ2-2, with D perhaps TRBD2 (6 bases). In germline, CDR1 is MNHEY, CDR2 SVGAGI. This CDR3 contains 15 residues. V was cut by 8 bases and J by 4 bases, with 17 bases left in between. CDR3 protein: CASGRTQEGTGELFF. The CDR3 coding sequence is TGTGCCAGCGGACGGACACAGGAGGGCACCGGGGAGCTGTTTTTT.

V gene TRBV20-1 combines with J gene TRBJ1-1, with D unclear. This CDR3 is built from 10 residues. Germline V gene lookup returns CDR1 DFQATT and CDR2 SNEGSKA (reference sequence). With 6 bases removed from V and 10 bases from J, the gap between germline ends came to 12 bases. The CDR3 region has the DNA TGCAGTGCCAAAATACGGGGAGCTTTCTTT. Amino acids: CSAKIRGAFF.

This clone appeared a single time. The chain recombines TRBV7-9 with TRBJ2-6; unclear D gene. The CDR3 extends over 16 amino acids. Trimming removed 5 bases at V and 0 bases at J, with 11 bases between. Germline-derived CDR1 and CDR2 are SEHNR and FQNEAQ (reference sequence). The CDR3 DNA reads TGTGCCAGCAGCGGGCAGGCCCTCTCTGGGGCCAACGTCCTGACTTTC. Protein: CASSGQALSGANVLTF.

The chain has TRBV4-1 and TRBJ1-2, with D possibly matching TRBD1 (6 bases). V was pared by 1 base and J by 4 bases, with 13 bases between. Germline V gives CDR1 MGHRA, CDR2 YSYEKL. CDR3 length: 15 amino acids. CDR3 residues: CASSQVYRDPYGYTF. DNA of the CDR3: TGCGCCAGCAGCCAAGTCTACAGGGACCCCTATGGCTACACCTTC.

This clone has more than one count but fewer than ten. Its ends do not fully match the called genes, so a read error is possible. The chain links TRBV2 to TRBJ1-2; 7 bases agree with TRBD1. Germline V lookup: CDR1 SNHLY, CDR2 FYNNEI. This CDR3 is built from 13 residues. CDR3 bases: TGTGCCAGCAGGGGGGACAGTTTCAATGGCTACCCCTTC. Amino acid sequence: CASRGDSFNGYPF. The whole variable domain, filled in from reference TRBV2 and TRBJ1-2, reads EPEVTQTPSHQVTQMGQEVILRCVPISNHLYFYWYRQILGQKVEFLVSFYNNEISEKSEIFDDQFSVERPDGSNFTLKIRSTKLEDSAMYFCASRGDSFNGYPFGSGTRLTVV.

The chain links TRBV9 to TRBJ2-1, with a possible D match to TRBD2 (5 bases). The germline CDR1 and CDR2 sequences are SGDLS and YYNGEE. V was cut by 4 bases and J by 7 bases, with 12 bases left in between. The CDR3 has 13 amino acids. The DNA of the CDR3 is TGTGCCAGCAGCCCGGGCGGGCTAAATGAGCAGTTCTTC. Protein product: CASSPGGLNEQFF. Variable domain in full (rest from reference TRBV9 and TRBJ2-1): DSGVTQTPKHLITATGQRVTLRCSPRSGDLSVYWYQQSLDQGLQFLIQYYNGEERAKGNILERFSAQQFPDLHSELNLSSLELGDSALYFCASSPGGLNEQFFGPGTRLTVL.

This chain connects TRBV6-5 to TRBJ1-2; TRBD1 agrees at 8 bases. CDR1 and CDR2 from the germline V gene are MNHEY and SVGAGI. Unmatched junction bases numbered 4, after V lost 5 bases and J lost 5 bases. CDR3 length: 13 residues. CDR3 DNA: TGTGCCAGCAGTGCCACAGGGGGTTATGGCTACACCTTC. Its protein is CASSATGGYGYTF.

CDR3 sequence reads: CASVTGTAASPLHF. CDR3 DNA: TGTGCCAGCGTAACCGGGACAGCCGCTTCACCCCTCCACTTT. The V and J genes are TRBV5-5 and TRBJ1-6; 7 nucleotides match TRBD1. The CDR3 has 14 residues. Trimming cost V 7 bases and J 9 bases; bases outside gene matches: 10. The germline V gene encodes CDR1 SGHKS and CDR2 YYEKEE (reference sequence).

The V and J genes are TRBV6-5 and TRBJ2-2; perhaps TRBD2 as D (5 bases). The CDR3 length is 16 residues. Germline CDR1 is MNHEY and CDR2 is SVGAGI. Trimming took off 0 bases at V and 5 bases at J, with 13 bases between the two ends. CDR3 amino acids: CASSYSPTGKTGELFF. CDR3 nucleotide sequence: TGTGCCAGCAGTTACTCCCCCACGGGGAAGACCGGGGAGCTGTTTTTT.

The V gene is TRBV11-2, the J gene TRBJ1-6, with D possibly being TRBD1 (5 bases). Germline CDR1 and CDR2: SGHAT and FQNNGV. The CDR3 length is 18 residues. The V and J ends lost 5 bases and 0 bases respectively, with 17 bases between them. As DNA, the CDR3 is TGTGCCAGCAGCCGGATAGGGAGGGGAAGCTCCTATAATTCACCCCTCCACTTT. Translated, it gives CASSRIGRGSSYNSPLHF.